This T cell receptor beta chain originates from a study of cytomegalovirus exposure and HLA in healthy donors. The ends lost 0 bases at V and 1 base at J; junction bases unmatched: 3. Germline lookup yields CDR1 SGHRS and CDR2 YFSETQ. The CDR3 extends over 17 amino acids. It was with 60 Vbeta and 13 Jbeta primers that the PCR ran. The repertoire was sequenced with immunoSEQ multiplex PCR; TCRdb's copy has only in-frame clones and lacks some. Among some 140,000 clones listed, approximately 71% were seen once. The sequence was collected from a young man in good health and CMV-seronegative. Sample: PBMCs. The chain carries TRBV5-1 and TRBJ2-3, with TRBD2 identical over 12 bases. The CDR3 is CASSLGGLAGRTDTQYF. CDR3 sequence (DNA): TGCGCCAGCAGCTTGGGCGGACTAGCGGGACGCACAGATACGCAGTATTTT.